This T cell receptor (beta chain) emerged from a study of blood T cell repertoires in COVID-19. This CDR3 comprises 17 residues. Germline V gene lookup returns CDR1 SGHDN and CDR2 FVKESK. V lost 0 bases, J lost 5 bases, and 18 bases lay in between. TCRdb's copy holds only in-frame clones and misses some; the assay was immunoSEQ multiplex PCR. This table holds about 70,000 clones, about 83% found once. This clonotype was obtained from a woman over 75 with acute or convalescent COVID-19. The sequenced material came from peripheral blood. The gene calls are TRBV14 and TRBJ2-3, with D tentatively TRBD2 (7 bases). CDR3 protein: CASSQDQGGGSRDTQYF. The CDR3 nucleotides read TGTGCCAGCAGCCAAGACCAAGGGGGGGGCTCAAGAGATACGCAGTATTTT.